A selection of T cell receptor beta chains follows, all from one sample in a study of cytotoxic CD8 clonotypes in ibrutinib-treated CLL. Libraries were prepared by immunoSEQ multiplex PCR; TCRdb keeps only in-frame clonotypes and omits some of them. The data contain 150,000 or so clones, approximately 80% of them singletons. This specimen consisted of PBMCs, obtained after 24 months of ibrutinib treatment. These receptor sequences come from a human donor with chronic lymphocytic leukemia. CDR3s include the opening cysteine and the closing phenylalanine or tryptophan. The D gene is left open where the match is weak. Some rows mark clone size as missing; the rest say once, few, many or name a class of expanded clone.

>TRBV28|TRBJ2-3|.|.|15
TGTGCCAGCAGTTTGGGGGGGCAGGGCACAGATACGCAGTATTTT
CASSLGGQGTDTQYF
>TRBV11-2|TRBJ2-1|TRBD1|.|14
TGTGCCAGCAGCGGGACAGGGGGGGACAATGAGCAGTTCTTC
CASSGTGGDNEQFF
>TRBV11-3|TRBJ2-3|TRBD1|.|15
TGTGCCAGCAGCCTGCAGGGGGCAGGTTCAGATACGCAGTATTTT
CASSLQGAGSDTQYF
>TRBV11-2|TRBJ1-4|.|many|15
TGTGCCAGCAGCTTAGGGGGGCAGCCTAATGAAAAACTGTTTTTT
CASSLGGQPNEKLFF
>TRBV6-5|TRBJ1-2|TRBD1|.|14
TGTGCCAGCAGTTTCGGACAGGGTAACAATGGCTACACCTTC
CASSFGQGNNGYTF
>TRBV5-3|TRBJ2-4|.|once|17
TGTGCCAGAAGCGAGGACTACCAGTCCGGTGGCAAAAACATTCAGTACTTC
CARSEDYQSGGKNIQYF
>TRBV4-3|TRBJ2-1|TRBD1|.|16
TGCGCCAGCAGCCAAGATGGAGGGACAGGGGGGAATGAGCAGTTCTTC
CASSQDGGTGGNEQFF
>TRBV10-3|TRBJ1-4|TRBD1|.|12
TGTGCCACGCGGGACAGGGACGAAAAACTGTTTTTT
CATRDRDEKLFF
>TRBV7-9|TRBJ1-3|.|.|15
TGTGCCAGCAGCTTAGCTAGGGGGGTCGGAAACACCATATATTTT
CASSLARGVGNTIYF
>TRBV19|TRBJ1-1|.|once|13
TGTGCCAGTACGCCCGACAAGACTCCTGAAGCTTTCTTT
CASTPDKTPEAFF
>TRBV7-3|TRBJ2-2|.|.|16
TGTGCCAGCAGCTCAACCGGGACCCCAGGCGCCGGGGAGCTGTTTTTT
CASSSTGTPGAGELFF
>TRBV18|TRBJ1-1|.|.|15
TGTGCCAGCTCACCATCTACCAGCCTGGGGACTGAAGCTTTCTTT
CASSPSTSLGTEAFF
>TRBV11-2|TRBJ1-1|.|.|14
TGTGCCAGCAGCTTGGGGAGGATGAACACTGAAGCTTTCTTT
CASSLGRMNTEAFF
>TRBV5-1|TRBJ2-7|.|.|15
TGCGCCAGCAGCTTGGAGCGCGGGGTTGGGTACGAGCAGTACTTC
CASSLERGVGYEQYF
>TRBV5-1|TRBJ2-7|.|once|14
TGCGCCAGCAGTTCCGGGTCACCCCAATACGAGCAGTACTTC
CASSSGSPQYEQYF
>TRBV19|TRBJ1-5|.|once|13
TGTGCCAGTGGGGGGGCAGAAAATCAGCCCCAGCATTTT
CASGGAENQPQHF
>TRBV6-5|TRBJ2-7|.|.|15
TGTGCCAGCGGCCCCAGGACCCAACTCCCCTACGAGCAGTACTTC
CASGPRTQLPYEQYF
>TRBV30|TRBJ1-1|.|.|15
TGTGCCTACTTGACCCTAGGGCTAATGAACACTGAAGCTTTCTTT
CAYLTLGLMNTEAFF
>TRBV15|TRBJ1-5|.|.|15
TGTGCCACCAAATTTGCCAGTGAGAGCAATCAGCCCCAGCATTTT
CATKFASESNQPQHF
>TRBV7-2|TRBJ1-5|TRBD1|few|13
TGTGCCAGCAGCCCACAGGGGGATCAGCCCCAGCATTTT
CASSPQGDQPQHF
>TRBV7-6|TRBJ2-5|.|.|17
TGTGCCAGCAGCTCCCAACCTCCGGACAGCCGGGGGGAGACCCAGTACTTC
CASSSQPPDSRGETQYF
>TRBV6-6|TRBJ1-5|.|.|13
TGTGCCAGCAGTCCGCCGGGGGAGGAGGTCCAGCATTTT
CASSPPGEEVQHF
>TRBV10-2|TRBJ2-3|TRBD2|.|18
TGCGCCAGCCTCCACCGGCGCGGGAGGGCCGGGGGTACAGATACGCAGTATTTT
CASLHRRGRAGGTDTQYF
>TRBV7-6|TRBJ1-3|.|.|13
TGTGCCAGCAGCCCCTCGGTTGGAAACACCATATATTTT
CASSPSVGNTIYF
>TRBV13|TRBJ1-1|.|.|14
TGTGCCAGCAGCCTCGGGACTGCGAACACTGAAGCTTTCTTT
CASSLGTANTEAFF